This is a list of T cell receptor beta chains from one sample in a study of T cell responses to AZD1222 COVID-19 vaccine. The data were produced by immunoSEQ multiplex PCR, yet TCRdb's version contains in-frame clones alone and is incomplete. The repertoire includes some 150,000 clones, around 90% of them detected once, and around 5.1% sits in the top ten. The sample here was peripheral blood, taken on day 0 of AZD1222 vaccination. All receptors come from an adult in good health. CDR3s include the opening cysteine and the closing phenylalanine or tryptophan.

TRBV15,TRBJ1-1,15,CATSRVEGSDTEAFF
TRBV6-5,TRBJ1-1,14,CASSRGRLNTEAFF
TRBV19,TRBJ1-4,16,CASSIDRTANNEKLFF
TRBV3-1/TRBV3-2,TRBJ2-1,14,CASSQGTGYNEQFF
TRBV6-5,TRBJ2-4,14,CASSKGQDRDIQYF
TRBV3-1/TRBV3-2,TRBJ1-1,15,CASSLWTSMNTEAFF
TRBV6-2/TRBV6-3,TRBJ2-1,12,CASSAMRDEQFF
TRBV28,TRBJ1-2,11,CASSGGYGYTF
TRBV6-5,TRBJ1-1,15,CASRGGRVVGTEAFF
TRBV2,TRBJ2-1,13,CASNPQREGEQFF
TRBV3-1/TRBV3-2,TRBJ1-2,13,CASSQVQGKGYTF
TRBV19,TRBJ1-2,14,CASSVPLKLDGYTF
TRBV28,TRBJ2-1,12,CASSIRTNEQFF
TRBV18,TRBJ2-1,11,CASSLYNEQFF
TRBV27,TRBJ1-5,13,CASSPYGNQPQHF